Following are 11 T cell receptor beta chains from one sample sequenced in a study of cytomegalovirus exposure and HLA in healthy donors. Sequenced by immunoSEQ multiplex PCR; TCRdb stores in-frame clones only, minus some. Among 150,000 or so clones, approximately 94% were seen once, and the ten largest hold approximately 1.8%. The sequenced sample consisted of PBMCs. These receptors came from a man aged 18 to 35 in good health and CMV-seropositive.

The CDR3 region has the DNA TGTGCCAGCAGCAGGACAGACTACAATGAGCAGTTCTTC. This translates into CASSRTDYNEQFF. This rearrangement joins TRBV5-8 to TRBJ2-1, with D possibly being TRBD1 (6 bases). Deletions cut 4 bases from V and 3 bases from J, with 8 bases between. The CDR3 is made up of 13 amino acids. Germline V CDR1 and CDR2: SGHTS, YDEGEE.

This sequence joins TRBV6-1 and TRBJ2-1; a weak D match, TRBD2 (6 bases). Trimming took off 7 bases at V and 8 bases at J, with 21 bases between the two ends. This CDR3 contains 15 residues. Looked up from germline, CDR1 is MNHNS and CDR2 is SASEGT. The CDR3 nucleotides read TGTGCCAGCAAAATCTCGCGGCGGGGAGAGGATGAGCAGTTCTTC. Protein: CASKISRRGEDEQFF.

The chain is built from TRBV4-1 and TRBJ2-1; the match to TRBD2 covers 12 bases. This CDR3 is 17 amino acids long. With 1 base clipped from V and 8 bases from J, the junction kept 9 bases outside the gene matches. Germline CDR1 and CDR2: MGHRA and YSYEKL. The CDR3 loop reads CASSQVGSSGRADEQFF. For the CDR3, the DNA is TGCGCCAGCAGCCAAGTGGGATCTAGCGGGAGGGCCGATGAGCAGTTCTTC.

The J gene is TRBJ2-7, the V gene TRBV6-1, with D possibly TRBD1 on 5 matching bases. V gave up 10 bases and J gave up 3 bases, with 10 bases separating them. CDR1 is MNHNS and CDR2 is SASEGT in the germline V gene. The length of the CDR3 is 11 residues. CDR3 residues: CAIRQNYEQYF. CDR3 in DNA: TGTGCCATAAGACAGAACTACGAGCAGTACTTC.

The CDR3 spells CASSHSPPDRNTEAFF. CDR3 bases: TGTGCCAGCAGCCATTCTCCCCCGGACAGGAACACTGAAGCTTTCTTT. The V call is TRBV7-6, the J call TRBJ1-1, with TRBD1 as a possible D gene (6 bases). The CDR3 runs 16 residues. V lost 5 bases and J 1 base, leaving 17 bases between the germline ends. In germline, CDR1 is SGHVS, CDR2 FNYEAQ.

The chain recombines TRBV4-1 with TRBJ1-2; possible D gene TRBD1, 6 bases. From germline, CDR1 is MGHRA and CDR2 YSYEKL. The CDR3 contains 13 residues. V lost 5 bases and J 4 bases, leaving 11 bases between the germline ends. The chain's CDR3 is CASSFDRSYGYTF. CDR3 nucleotides: TGCGCCAGCAGCTTCGACAGGTCCTATGGCTACACCTTC.

The chain uses TRBV4-2 and TRBJ1-6, with 8 bases that match TRBD1. Germline CDR1 and CDR2: LGHNA and YNFKEQ. J was trimmed by 9 bases and V by 1 base; bases with no gene match: 5. This CDR3 contains 15 residues. In DNA, the CDR3 is TGTGCCAGCAGCCAAGGACAGGGGATGGGTTCACCCCTCCACTTT. The encoded protein is CASSQGQGMGSPLHF.

The rearrangement uses TRBV29-1 and TRBJ1-1; D is uncertain. Germline V CDR1 and CDR2: SQVTM, ANQGSEA. This CDR3 contains 12 residues. V lost 6 bases and J lost 1, with 9 bases in between. The CDR3: CSVRRSNTEAFF. In DNA form, the CDR3 reads TGCAGCGTGCGTAGATCGAACACTGAAGCTTTCTTT.

This chain links TRBV7-2 with TRBJ2-3; 7 nucleotides agree with TRBD1. Germline V gene data show CDR1 as SGHTA and CDR2 as FQGNSA. Unmatched junction bases numbered 1, after V lost 3 bases and J lost 4 bases. This CDR3 is built from 13 residues. The CDR3 coding sequence is TGTGCCAGCAGCTTTACAGGGGCAGATACGCAGTATTTT. Protein product: CASSFTGADTQYF.

This clone appeared a single time. The genes are TRBV6-6 and TRBJ2-3; D remains unclear. Trimming cost V 0 bases and J 1 base, with 5 bases left between them. Germline CDR1 and CDR2: MNHNY and SVGAGI (reference sequence). This CDR3 contains 14 residues. The CDR3 here is CASSYSGRTDTQYF. The CDR3 region has the DNA TGTGCCAGCAGTTACTCTGGCCGCACAGATACGCAGTATTTT.

This clone was seen once. The chain employs TRBV9 and TRBJ2-1, with 7 nucleotides matching TRBD2. The CDR3 loop spans 15 amino acids. V shed 4 bases, J shed 6 bases, and the junction held 10 bases outside the gene matches. Per germline, CDR1 SGDLS and CDR2 YYNGEE. CDR3 in DNA: TGTGCCAGCAGCTTTCGGGACTACGCAACCAATGAGCAGTTCTTC. The encoded protein is CASSFRDYATNEQFF.